The next 25 T cell receptor beta chains were all read from a single sample in a study of monozygotic twins with inflammatory bowel disease. TCRdb re-called the 5' RACE reads; one entry per CDR3 protein, DNA not given. The sample totals fewer than 350,000 distinct CDR3 sequences. The sequencing input was blood. These receptors were obtained from a human donor with ulcerative colitis or Crohn's disease, or a healthy co-twin of an affected twin (not recorded which).

The V and J genes are TRBV6-5 and TRBJ2-2; TCRdb indicates TRBD2, and absent DNA this call remains unverified. This CDR3 spans 15 amino acids. Germline V gene sequence: CDR1 MNHEY, CDR2 SVGAGI. CDR3 amino acids: CASSYVGAGTGELFF.

The chain carries TRBV6-2 or TRBV6-3 and TRBJ1-2; with no DNA, the TCRdb D assignment of TRBD1 cannot be verified. Germline CDR1 reads MNHEY; CDR2 reads SVGEGT. The CDR3 totals 15 residues. Here the CDR3 reads CASRFRQGKNYGYTF.

The chain employs TRBV11-2 and TRBJ2-1; the D call of TRBD1 rests on TCRdb alone, since no DNA is present to check it. CDR3 length: 16 amino acids. CDR1 is SGHAT, CDR2 FQNNGV, per germline. Here the CDR3 reads CASSLVGGRGVDEQFF.

The chain couples TRBV5-5 to TRBJ2-1. Germline CDR1 is SGHKS and CDR2 is YYEKEE (reference sequence). This CDR3 spans 17 amino acids. CDR3 amino acids: CASSLAWGSSSYNEQFF. Using reference TRBV5-5 and TRBJ2-1 for the parts outside the CDR3, the full variable domain is DAGVTQSPTHLIKTRGQQVTLRCSPISGHKSVSWYQQVLGQGPQFIFQYYEKEERGRGNFPDRFSARQFPNYSSELNVNALLLGDSALYLCASSLAWGSSSYNEQFFGPGTRLTVL.

CDR3 amino acids: CASSLRPGYPGELFF. The V call is TRBV12-3 or TRBV12-4, the J call TRBJ2-2; TCRdb picks TRBD1, but there is no DNA to check that call. The CDR3 is 15 amino acids.

This sequence joins TRBV7-2 and TRBJ2-7; TCRdb selects TRBD1, and the lack of DNA leaves this call unchecked. Looked up from germline, CDR1 is SGHTA and CDR2 is FQGNSA. The CDR3 is made up of 16 amino acids. CDR3: CASSLDPRGRFYEQYF.

The V call is TRBV4-3, the J call TRBJ2-1; the D call of TRBD2 rests on TCRdb alone, since no DNA is present to check it. From germline, CDR1 is LGHNA and CDR2 YSLEER. CDR3 length equals 17 residues. The CDR3 spells CASSQERLAGGGDEQFF.

This chain links TRBV7-9 with TRBJ1-2. The CDR3 loop spans 14 amino acids. Germline lookup yields CDR1 SEHNR and CDR2 FQNEAQ (reference sequence). CDR3 loop: CASSHDGYVGGYTF.

The chain combines TRBV27 with TRBJ2-1. The CDR3 sequence is 13 residues long. Germline CDR1 is MNHEY and CDR2 is SMNVEV (reference sequence). The CDR3 reads CASSLASGNEQFF.

The chain uses TRBV15 and TRBJ2-7; the D call from TCRdb, TRBD2, cannot be confirmed without DNA. Germline lookup yields CDR1 LNHNV and CDR2 YYDKDF (reference sequence). The CDR3 has 16 residues. CDR3 in amino acids: CATSKGTSGGVYEQYF.

V usage is TRBV6-2 or TRBV6-3 and J usage is TRBJ2-2. CDR1 and CDR2 from the germline V gene are MNHEY and SVGEGT. The CDR3 consists of 16 residues. CDR3: CASSYKDPRNTGELFF.

The chain carries TRBV5-4 and TRBJ2-7; TCRdb lists TRBD2, though no DNA is available to test this call. Looked up from germline, CDR1 is SGHNT and CDR2 is YYREEE (reference sequence). This CDR3 spans 16 amino acids. CDR3 sequence reads: CASSQNIGPSPYEQYF.

The chain carries TRBV10-3 and TRBJ2-7. CDR1 and CDR2 (germline): ENHRY, SYGVKD. The CDR3 spans 15 residues. The CDR3 here is CAISESGDLKSWQYF.

The genes are TRBV28 and TRBJ2-7. The CDR3 has 13 amino acids. CDR1 and CDR2 (germline): MDHEN, SYDVKM. This CDR3 reads CASRGRPSYEQYF.

This chain links TRBV4-3 with TRBJ1-5. CDR1 LGHNA and CDR2 YSLEER come from the germline V gene. The CDR3 runs to 16 residues. CDR3 amino acids: CASSQDSRPSGQPQHF.

This chain links TRBV5-1 with TRBJ2-7; TCRdb outputs TRBD1, but without DNA this stays unchecked. The CDR3 contains 16 residues. From germline, CDR1 is SGHRS and CDR2 YFSETQ. The chain's CDR3 is CASRSRDSSPDYEQYF.

CDR3 region: CASSDPTGYNEQFF. The chain couples TRBV6-1 to TRBJ2-1; checking the TCRdb D call of TRBD1 is not possible without DNA. Germline CDR1 is MNHNS and CDR2 is SASEGT. This CDR3 has 14 residues.

The gene calls are TRBV19 and TRBJ2-3; without DNA, the TCRdb call of TRBD1 cannot be checked. This CDR3 is built from 15 residues. The V gene's germline CDR1 is LNHDA and CDR2 SQIVND (reference sequence). CDR3 sequence reads: CATSPDRGLRDTQYF.

The chain carries TRBV4-1 and TRBJ2-7. Germline values: CDR1 MGHRA, CDR2 YSYEKL. CDR3 length: 14 residues. This CDR3 reads CASSQGLSYYEQYF.

The J gene is TRBJ2-7, the V gene TRBV5-1; TCRdb selects TRBD1, and the lack of DNA leaves this call unchecked. The CDR3 covers 15 residues. Per the germline V gene, CDR1 is SGHRS and CDR2 is YFSETQ. The CDR3 sequence: CASSPGQGRIDEQYF.

The V and J genes are TRBV6-5 and TRBJ2-7; checking the TCRdb D call of TRBD1 is not possible without DNA. CDR1 is MNHEY, CDR2 SVGAGI, per germline. The CDR3 has 14 residues. CDR3 in amino acids: CASSYPGAVYEQYF.

The rearrangement links TRBV5-1 to TRBJ2-7. Germline loops: CDR1 SGHRS, CDR2 YFSETQ. The CDR3 is 15 residues long. CDR3: CASSQSVGVGYEQYF.

The genes are TRBV11-2 and TRBJ2-2; TCRdb's assignment of TRBD1 cannot be checked, as there is no DNA. In germline, CDR1 is SGHAT, CDR2 FQNNGV. The CDR3 is 17 residues long. CDR3 sequence reads: CASSLEGAGGDTGELFF.

The chain links TRBV29-1 to TRBJ2-3. The CDR3 has 13 residues. The germline CDR1 and CDR2 sequences are SQVTM and ANQGSEA. The CDR3 region is CSVVGIGTDTQYF.

The V and J genes are TRBV4-3 and TRBJ1-1. The CDR3 is 15 residues long. CDR1 is LGHNA, CDR2 YSLEER, per germline. This CDR3 reads CASSQAEGTGTEAFF.